This T cell receptor (beta chain) was captured in a study of T cell responses to AZD1222 COVID-19 vaccine. The study's findings and limits: Clonal diversity may have been underestimated, and the donors were mostly white British, with more females than males. With two AZD1222 doses given, Spike-specific TCR breadth and depth both rose. Baseline seropositives among AZD1222 recipients totaled only five to seven.

Regarding this clone: The target antigen is unknown.

Only in-frame clones appear in the TCRdb table, and some are missing; sequencing was by immunoSEQ multiplex PCR. Here the sample spans about 66,000 clones, about nine tenths being singletons. The V gene end was trimmed by 3 bases and the J gene end by 6 bases; junction bases not matched to a gene: 4. CDR3 size: 13 residues. Germline loops: CDR1 SGHDT, CDR2 YYEEEE. The source material was peripheral blood, sampled 28 days after the second dose of the MenACWY control vaccine. The chain joins TRBV5-6 to TRBJ1-1; 8 bases agree with TRBD1. The origin of this receptor is an adult who received the MenACWY meningococcal vaccine as a control. The CDR3 reads CASSSLQGAEAFF. For the CDR3, the DNA is TGTGCCAGCAGCTCCTTACAGGGGGCTGAAGCTTTCTTT.